This T cell receptor (beta chain) was obtained from a study of regulatory T cells in long-lasting Graves disease. Study-wide results and limits: Whereas new patients shared 966 public clonotypes, persistent patients shared more, at under 3,500.

Noted time point: newly diagnosed GD, antithyroid drugs for less than 3 months. Scientists built the TCR library using RNA that was extracted from PBMCs. Both iRepertoire HTBI primers and Arm-PCR of CDR3 regions were used to build the TCR beta libraries. TCRdb analysed the multiplex PCR reads with MiXCR anew, one entry per CDR3 protein. The repertoire holds about 300,000 distinct CDR3 sequences, with roughly 18% as singletons. This clonotype occurred many times. Its cognate antigen is unknown. The receptor was derived from a female donor with Graves disease. Sequenced material: peripheral blood mononuclear cells (PBMCs), taken at new diagnosis, from a patient treated with antithyroid drugs.

The CDR3 bases are TGTGCCAGCAGCGTAGCAGGGAGGGGGAGAGAGACCCAGTACTTC. This codes for CASSVAGRGRETQYF. The rearrangement links TRBV9 to TRBJ2-5; tentative D call: TRBD2 (7 bases). The CDR3 runs to 15 residues. CDR1 is SGDLS, CDR2 YYNGEE, per germline. The V end was cut by 0 bases, the J end by 4 bases, with 13 bases between. The variable domain in full, with the rest retrieved from reference TRBV9 and TRBJ2-5, is DSGVTQTPKHLITATGQRVTLRCSPRSGDLSVYWYQQSLDQGLQFLIQYYNGEERAKGNILERFSAQQFPDLHSELNLSSLELGDSALYFCASSVAGRGRETQYFGPGTRLLVL.